Each of the 28 T cell receptor beta chains below was sequenced from the same sample in a study of T cells expressing NK-cell markers. After re-calling the 5' RACE reads, TCRdb lists one entry per CDR3 protein, DNA absent. The table lists around 380,000 distinct CDR3 sequences. The sample taken for sequencing was blood T cells: a sorted CD56 or NKG2C T cell subset, CD4+ or CD8+ T cells, or bulk PBMC T cells (not recorded which). Every receptor here comes from a woman aged 45-65 years in good health.

The chain joins TRBV5-1 to TRBJ2-5; lacking DNA, the TRBD1 call made by TCRdb goes unchecked. Germline CDR1 is SGHRS and CDR2 is YFSETQ. The CDR3 has 14 amino acids. CDR3 in amino acids: CASSRGTTGETQYF.

CDR3 region: CASSGGTEEQETQYF. The chain joins TRBV9 to TRBJ2-5; the TCRdb call, TRBD1, lacks DNA for checking. There are 15 residues in the CDR3. Germline CDR1 is SGDLS and CDR2 is YYNGEE.

J is TRBJ2-6 and V is TRBV12-3 or TRBV12-4. The CDR3 has 15 residues. The CDR3 loop reads CASQTAGLGANVLTF.

This rearrangement joins TRBV5-1 to TRBJ2-3; no DNA is available, so the TRBD1 call from TCRdb remains unchecked. Germline V gene sequence: CDR1 SGHRS, CDR2 YFSETQ. This CDR3 spans 17 amino acids. CDR3 sequence reads: CASSSPRGQVVTDTQYF.

The chain couples TRBV6-5 to TRBJ2-1; absent DNA, TCRdb's TRBD1 call cannot be checked. This CDR3 contains 13 residues. CDR1 and CDR2 (germline): MNHEY, SVGAGI. CDR3: CASSYEPGTFQFF.

V usage is TRBV7-9 and J usage is TRBJ1-1. Germline-derived CDR1 and CDR2 are SEHNR and FQNEAQ (reference sequence). The CDR3 has 14 residues. CDR3 residues: CASSFMGPNTEAFF. Using reference TRBV7-9 and TRBJ1-1 for the parts outside the CDR3, the full variable domain is DTGVSQNPRHKITKRGQNVTFRCDPISEHNRLYWYRQTLGQGPEFLTYFQNEAQLEKSRLLSDRFSAERPKGSFSTLEIQRTEQGDSAMYLCASSFMGPNTEAFFGQGTRLTVV.

V is TRBV11-2 and J is TRBJ2-2. Germline V CDR1 and CDR2: SGHAT, FQNNGV. The CDR3 spans 16 residues. The CDR3 loop reads CASSSIRDGITGELFF.

This chain connects TRBV29-1 to TRBJ1-1; TCRdb names TRBD1, which stays unverified in the absence of DNA. Germline lookup yields CDR1 SQVTM and CDR2 ANQGSEA. CDR3 length: 14 amino acids. The CDR3 sequence is CSVAPGQGRTEAFF.

This chain joins TRBV20-1 and TRBJ1-3. The CDR3 runs 13 residues. Germline assignment: CDR1 DFQATT and CDR2 SNEGSKA (reference sequence). The CDR3 loop reads CSASYISGNTIYF.

The chain is built from TRBV10-3 and TRBJ2-5; TCRdb returns TRBD1, unconfirmable since there is no DNA. Germline loops: CDR1 ENHRY, CDR2 SYGVKD. The CDR3 extends over 17 amino acids. This CDR3 is CAISASTGTGTQETQYF.

The chain has TRBV7-3 and TRBJ2-1; the D call of TRBD2 rests on TCRdb alone, since no DNA is present to check it. CDR1 and CDR2 from the germline V gene are SGHTA and FQGTGA. The CDR3 contains 16 residues. CDR3 protein: CASSLVSTARYNEQFF. The whole variable domain, filled in from reference TRBV7-3 and TRBJ2-1, reads GAGVSQTPSNKVTEKGKYVELRCDPISGHTALYWYRQSLGQGPEFLIYFQGTGAADDSGLPNDRFFAVRPEGSVSTLKIQRTERGDSAVYLCASSLVSTARYNEQFFGPGTRLTVL.

The V call is TRBV29-1, the J call TRBJ2-4; TCRdb's assignment of TRBD1 cannot be checked, as there is no DNA. This CDR3 is 14 amino acids long. Looked up from germline, CDR1 is SQVTM and CDR2 is ANQGSEA. CDR3: CSVQPSPGMDIQYF.

The rearrangement uses TRBV28 and TRBJ1-4; TCRdb selects TRBD1, and the lack of DNA leaves this call unchecked. The CDR3 has 11 residues. The V gene's germline CDR1 is MDHEN and CDR2 SYDVKM. The CDR3 spells CASAIEDRMFF.

The chain employs TRBV12-3 or TRBV12-4 and TRBJ2-3; TCRdb lists TRBD1, though no DNA is available to test this call. The CDR3 spans 17 residues. The CDR3 region is CASSPQVLGEIGDTQYF.

The chain couples TRBV15 to TRBJ1-5; the TCRdb call, TRBD1, lacks DNA for checking. There are 14 residues in the CDR3. CDR1 is LNHNV, CDR2 YYDKDF, per germline (reference sequence). The CDR3 spells CATSIRRGNQPQHF. The variable domain in full, completed from reference TRBV15 and TRBJ1-5, reads DAMVIQNPRYQVTQFGKPVTLSCSQTLNHNVMYWYQQKSSQAPKLLFHYYDKDFNNEADTPDNFQSRRPNTSFCFLDIRSPGLGDTAMYLCATSIRRGNQPQHFGDGTRLSIL.

The chain carries TRBV7-2 and TRBJ1-1. In germline, CDR1 is SGHTA, CDR2 FQGNSA. There are 15 residues in the CDR3. CDR3 region: CASSEWQTGRTEAFF. The whole variable domain, filled in from reference TRBV7-2 and TRBJ1-1, reads GAGVSQSPSNKVTEKGKDVELRCDPISGHTALYWYRQSLGQGLEFLIYFQGNSAPDKSGLPSDRFSAERTGGSVSTLTIQRTQQEDSAVYLCASSEWQTGRTEAFFGQGTRLTVV.

The chain recombines TRBV27 with TRBJ2-1; TCRdb indicates TRBD2, and absent DNA this call remains unverified. Germline CDR1 reads MNHEY; CDR2 reads SMNVEV (reference sequence). This CDR3 is built from 17 residues. The CDR3 reads CASSLSLTSGKYNEQFF.

The genes are TRBV7-9 and TRBJ2-1. Germline CDR1 and CDR2: SEHNR and FQNEAQ (reference sequence). The CDR3 extends over 13 amino acids. CDR3 in amino acids: CASSLTASGEQFF.

CDR3 sequence: CASRKTGAVEAFF. V gene TRBV6-5 combines with J gene TRBJ1-1; TCRdb proposes TRBD1, but this gene call is untestable without DNA. Germline V gene data show CDR1 as MNHEY and CDR2 as SVGAGI. CDR3 length: 13 amino acids.

The genes are TRBV24-1 and TRBJ2-1; TCRdb's D gene call, TRBD1, goes unchecked for lack of DNA. The V gene's germline CDR1 is KGHDR and CDR2 SFDVKD. The CDR3 runs to 14 residues. CDR3 residues: CATSEPGTGDEQFF.

The chain uses TRBV20-1 and TRBJ2-3; TCRdb's assignment of TRBD2 cannot be checked, as there is no DNA. The CDR3 spans 14 residues. In germline, CDR1 is DFQATT, CDR2 SNEGSKA (reference sequence). This chain's CDR3 is CSATGGPFTDTQYF.

CDR3 sequence reads: CASSLAEEPIQYF. The chain links TRBV7-9 to TRBJ2-4. The CDR3 loop spans 13 amino acids. The germline V gene has CDR1 SEHNR and CDR2 FQNEAQ (reference sequence).

The chain carries TRBV12-3 or TRBV12-4 and TRBJ2-4; TCRdb reports TRBD1, a call that lacks DNA to check it against. This CDR3 is built from 18 residues. Here the CDR3 reads CASSLRGVKGAVKNIQYF.

The chain joins TRBV6-6 to TRBJ1-1; TCRdb's D call of TRBD1 is untestable without DNA. This CDR3 is 14 amino acids long. CDR1 is MNHNY, CDR2 SVGAGI, per germline (reference sequence). This CDR3 is CASLRGSGNTEAFF.

The rearrangement joins TRBV7-2 to TRBJ2-1; the TCRdb D gene call, TRBD2, has no DNA to confirm it. Germline CDR1 SGHTA, CDR2 FQGNSA. The CDR3 sequence is 16 residues long. The CDR3 sequence: CASSVRGTSGSNEQFF.

The V gene is TRBV11-3, the J gene TRBJ2-1; TCRdb selects TRBD1, and the lack of DNA leaves this call unchecked. Germline V lookup: CDR1 SGHNT, CDR2 YENEEA. This CDR3 contains 16 residues. The CDR3 sequence: CASTGRGGVRGNEQFF.

The V call is TRBV4-2, the J call TRBJ2-1; the TCRdb D gene call, TRBD2, has no DNA to confirm it. The CDR3 sequence is 15 residues long. CDR1 LGHNA and CDR2 YNFKEQ come from the germline V gene. CDR3 sequence reads: CASSLTTSGGDEQFF.

The chain combines TRBV20-1 with TRBJ2-1; there is no DNA to check the TCRdb D call of TRBD1. CDR3 length: 12 residues. Germline V gene lookup returns CDR1 DFQATT and CDR2 SNEGSKA (reference sequence). The CDR3 here is CSGEQGGDEQFF.